This T cell receptor beta chain came from a study of siplizumab effects on memory and regulatory T cells. With regard to this clone: The antigen is not known.

Generated by immunoSEQ multiplex PCR, the TCRdb table keeps only in-frame clones and is missing some. The sample has around 100,000 clones, 94% seen once. V was trimmed by 0 bases and J by 3 bases, leaving 6 bases between them. The germline CDR1 and CDR2 sequences are SGHTA and FQGNSA. The CDR3 has 13 amino acids. Findings of the study overall: Alloreactive clones mapping to unstimulated subsets formed only a minor fraction.

The specimen sequenced was non-Treg CD4+ T cells sorted from blood. This clonotype originated in a human donor in good health. The genes are TRBV7-2 and TRBJ2-7, with D hard to call. CDR3 protein: CASSLAGRYEQYF. CDR3 bases: TGTGCCAGCAGCTTAGCAGGACGCTACGAGCAGTACTTC.